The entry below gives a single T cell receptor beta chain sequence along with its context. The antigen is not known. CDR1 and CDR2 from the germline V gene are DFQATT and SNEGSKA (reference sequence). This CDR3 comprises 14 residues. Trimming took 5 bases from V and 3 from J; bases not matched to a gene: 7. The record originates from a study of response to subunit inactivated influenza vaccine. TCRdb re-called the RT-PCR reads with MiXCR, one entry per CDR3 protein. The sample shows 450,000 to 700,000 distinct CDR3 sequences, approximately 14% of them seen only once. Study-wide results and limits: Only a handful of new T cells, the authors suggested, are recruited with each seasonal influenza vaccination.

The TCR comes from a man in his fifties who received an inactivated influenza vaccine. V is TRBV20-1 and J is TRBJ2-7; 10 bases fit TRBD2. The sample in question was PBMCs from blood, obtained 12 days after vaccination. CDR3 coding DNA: TGCAGTGCTGTCCCTCTAGCGGGAGTCTACGAGCAGTACTTC. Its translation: CSAVPLAGVYEQYF.